This T cell receptor (beta chain) was recorded in a study of yellow fever vaccine responses in identical twins. V lost 2 bases to trimming and J lost 2 bases, with 9 bases between them. Germline V lookup: CDR1 MDHEN, CDR2 SYDVKM. The CDR3 length is 14 residues. Each CDR3 protein is one row after TCRdb ran MiXCR on the RT-PCR reads. The repertoire holds around 13,000 distinct CDR3 sequences, with 70% to 90% as singletons. The TCR sequence derives from a young woman who received the yellow fever vaccine. The sample was T cells from blood (PBMCs), unsorted or a sorted subset (not recorded which), taken before or after yellow fever vaccination (not recorded which). This rearrangement joins TRBV28 to TRBJ1-1; D not resolved. CDR3 protein: CASSLMWGNTEAFF. The CDR3 DNA reads as TGTGCCAGCAGTTTAATGTGGGGTAACACTGAAGCTTTCTTT.